Listed here are 15 T cell receptor beta chains from one sample, sequenced in a study of cytomegalovirus exposure and HLA in healthy donors. 60 Vbeta and 13 Jbeta primers were used in PCR. Profiled with immunoSEQ multiplex PCR; TCRdb holds only in-frame clones, not every one. The data contain roughly 120,000 clones, 79% of them singletons. What was sequenced was PBMCs. The receptor set was obtained from a man aged 18 to 30 in good health and CMV-seronegative.

The chain recombines TRBV6-5 with TRBJ2-3; a possible D gene is TRBD2 (6 bases). This CDR3 has 14 amino acids. Germline lookup yields CDR1 MNHEY and CDR2 SVGAGI. V gave up 6 bases and J gave up 2 bases, with 12 bases separating them. For the CDR3, the DNA is TGTGCCAGCAGCCCACTAGCTACCACAGATACGCAGTATTTT. It encodes CASSPLATTDTQYF.

The rearrangement links TRBV11-2 to TRBJ2-1; the match to TRBD2 covers 7 bases. CDR1 and CDR2 from the germline V gene are SGHAT and FQNNGV. V shed 3 bases, J shed 0 bases, and the junction held 11 bases outside the gene matches. The CDR3 has 18 residues. The CDR3, as DNA: TGTGCCAGCAGCTTGGACGATACTAGCGCACACTCCTACAATGAGCAGTTCTTC. Residues: CASSLDDTSAHSYNEQFF.

This clone appeared a few times. This chain links TRBV27 with TRBJ2-7, with a weak D call TRBD2 (5 bases). The germline CDR1 and CDR2 sequences are MNHEY and SMNVEV (reference sequence). The CDR3 is 15 amino acids. Trimming took off 0 bases at V and 3 bases at J, with 12 bases between the two ends. CDR3 in DNA: TGTGCCAGCAGTTTATCCCCTAGCAACAGCTACGAGCAGTACTTC. Translated, it gives CASSLSPSNSYEQYF.

The rearrangement uses TRBV11-3 and TRBJ2-1; 9 bases are shared with TRBD2. With 5 bases clipped from V and 10 bases from J, the junction kept 12 bases outside the gene matches. Germline loops: CDR1 SGHNT, CDR2 YENEEA. The CDR3 sequence is 15 residues long. In DNA, the CDR3 is TGTGCCAGCAGCCAAGGGCTAGCGGGATTTGAGGAGCAGTTCTTC. This gives the protein CASSQGLAGFEEQFF.

The rearrangement links TRBV5-6 to TRBJ1-3; no firm D call. Trimming took 4 bases from V and 3 from J, leaving 11 bases between them. CDR3 length: 14 residues. CDR1 SGHDT and CDR2 YYEEEE come from the germline V gene. This chain's CDR3 is CASSPQRFGNTIYF. The CDR3 bases are TGTGCCAGCAGCCCGCAGAGGTTTGGAAACACCATATATTTT. The full variable domain, its missing parts supplied by reference TRBV5-6 and TRBJ1-3, is DAGVTQSPTHLIKTRGQQVTLRCSPKSGHDTVSWYQQALGQGPQFIFQYYEEEERQRGNFPDRFSGHQFPNYSSELNVNALLLGDSALYLCASSPQRFGNTIYFGEGSWLTVV.

The chain carries TRBV9 and TRBJ2-3, with D perhaps matching TRBD2 (5 bases). The V end lost 3 bases, the J end lost 0 bases, and 11 bases lay between the germline ends. CDR1 and CDR2 from the germline V gene are SGDLS and YYNGEE. The CDR3 has 15 amino acids. CDR3 sequence reads: CASSGGRASTDTQYF. In nucleotides, the CDR3 is TGTGCCAGCAGCGGCGGGCGGGCTAGCACAGATACGCAGTATTTT.

The J gene is TRBJ2-1, the V gene TRBV7-2, with D possibly matching TRBD1 (6 bases). Trimming shortened V by 1 base and J by 2 bases, and 6 bases separated the two germline ends. The CDR3 spans 14 residues. Germline assignment: CDR1 SGHTA and CDR2 FQGNSA. The CDR3 coding sequence is TGTGCCAGCAGCTTAGGGGACACCTACAATGAGCAGTTCTTC. Translating it yields CASSLGDTYNEQFF.

The sample holds one count of this clone. V and J are TRBV7-3 and TRBJ1-2, with D unclear. Germline V gene lookup returns CDR1 SGHTA and CDR2 FQGTGA. V gave up 1 base and J gave up 3 bases, with 15 bases separating them. This CDR3 region has 16 residues. CDR3 residues: CASSLSLGVGDYGYTF. In DNA form, the CDR3 reads TGTGCCAGCAGCTTAAGTCTCGGGGTAGGTGACTATGGCTACACCTTC.

In this sample, this clone turned up a few times. The chain employs TRBV28 and TRBJ2-5, with D hard to call. The V end was cut by 7 bases, the J end by 5 bases, with 5 bases between. Per the germline V gene, CDR1 is MDHEN and CDR2 is SYDVKM. CDR3 length: 10 residues. In nucleotides, the CDR3 is TGTGCCAGCACCGGGGAGACCCAGTACTTC. Its translation: CASTGETQYF.

This rearrangement joins TRBV5-6 to TRBJ2-2; no definite D call. V was cut by 2 bases and J by 4 bases, with 15 bases left in between. Germline assignment: CDR1 SGHDT and CDR2 YYEEEE. CDR3 length equals 16 residues. In DNA, the CDR3 is TGTGCCAGCAGCTTCTTGCGGCTCGCGAGCACCGGGGAGCTGTTTTTT. This gives the protein CASSFLRLASTGELFF.

The V gene is TRBV5-1, the J gene TRBJ1-1, with D possibly being TRBD1 (5 bases). The CDR3 is made up of 13 amino acids. CDR1 is SGHRS, CDR2 YFSETQ, per germline. Trimming removed 1 base at V and 7 bases at J, with 11 bases between. CDR3 bases: TGCGCCAGCAGCTTGTGGCAGGGTGGTGAAGCTTTCTTT. It yields the protein CASSLWQGGEAFF.

This clone was counted once. Here the CDR3 DNA reads TGTGCCAGCAGTGAAATGGGCTACGAGCAGTACGTC. Amino acids: CASSEMGYEQYV. The chain is built from TRBV2 and TRBJ2-7, with D unclear. The V gene's germline CDR1 is SNHLY and CDR2 FYNNEI. V shed 2 bases and J shed 3 bases, with 5 bases lying between them. The CDR3 has 12 residues.

This rearrangement joins TRBV6-5 to TRBJ2-3, with TRBD2 as a possible D gene (6 bases). The V and J ends lost 4 bases and 1 base respectively, with 15 bases between them. Per germline, CDR1 MNHEY and CDR2 SVGAGI. This CDR3 is built from 16 residues. The DNA for the CDR3 is TGTGCCAGCAGTTCCCCCGCGGGACTCCGCACAGATACGCAGTATTTT. This translates into CASSSPAGLRTDTQYF.

The CDR3 DNA reads TGTGCCAGCAGCGTGACACCGGGACTAGCGGGAGGGGATGAGCAGTTCTTC. Translated, it gives CASSVTPGLAGGDEQFF. The rearrangement links TRBV9 to TRBJ2-1; the match to TRBD2 covers 16 bases. V trimming: 2 bases; J trimming: 8 bases; junction bases outside the gene matches: 7. The CDR3 covers 17 residues. Germline V gene sequence: CDR1 SGDLS, CDR2 YYNGEE.

This rearrangement joins TRBV5-6 to TRBJ2-7; D uncertain. This CDR3 has 15 amino acids. V dropped 2 bases and J dropped 4 bases, with 16 bases sitting between them. Germline CDR1 is SGHDT and CDR2 is YYEEEE. The CDR3 region has the DNA TGTGCCAGCAGCTTCATTACGGGTAACTGGTACGAGCAGTACTTC. Translating gives CASSFITGNWYEQYF.